This note documents a single TCR beta chain sequence. This CDR3 is 16 amino acids long. Unmatched junction bases numbered 12, after V lost 5 bases and J lost 8 bases. CDR1 SEHNR and CDR2 FQNEAQ come from the germline V gene (reference sequence). This entry is derived from a study of shared clonotypes between healthy human individuals. Sequenced by immunoSEQ multiplex PCR; TCRdb stores in-frame clones only, minus some. The repertoire holds some 690,000 clones, with about 90% as singletons. This sequence originates from a man aged 18 to 30 in good health. Some clones in this sample may be carry-over from other donors' samples. The V call is TRBV7-9, the J call TRBJ2-4; 10 nucleotides line up with TRBD1. The sample consisted of memory CD8+ T cells from PBMCs. Subset given: CD45RO+ cells pooled with CCR7-negative TemRA cells. CDR3 nucleotide sequence: TGTGCCAGCAGCGGACCGGGACAGGGGCAACCTGACATTCAGTACTTC. Translation: CASSGPGQGQPDIQYF. Using reference TRBV7-9 and TRBJ2-4 for the parts outside the CDR3, the full variable domain is DTGVSQNPRHKITKRGQNVTFRCDPISEHNRLYWYRQTLGQGPEFLTYFQNEAQLEKSRLLSDRFSAERPKGSFSTLEIQRTEQGDSAMYLCASSGPGQGQPDIQYFGAGTRLSVL.